Listed below are T cell receptor beta chains from one sample, sequenced in a study of T cells after yellow fever vaccination. TCRdb independently ran MiXCR on the 5' RACE reads; one entry per CDR3 protein. This sample has roughly 500,000 distinct CDR3 sequences, with roughly a fifth found just once. Specimen: PBMCs, collected 15 days after the yellow fever booster vaccination. These receptor sequences come from a man younger than 40 who received the YFV17D yellow fever vaccine. CDR3s include the opening cysteine and the closing phenylalanine or tryptophan. D genes are given only for firm matches. The size field is filled for only some rows; it gives once, few, many or a size class.

cdr3_length,v_call,d_call,j_call,clone_size,cdr3_nt,cdr3_aa
15,TRBV7-5,.,TRBJ1-1,few,.,CISVPEKTQDSEAFF
14,TRBV4-1,.,TRBJ2-5,.,TGCGCCAGCAGCCAACCGGGAGCCGGGGAGACCCAGTACTTC,CASSQPGAGETQYF
15,TRBV7-2,.,TRBJ2-7,.,TGTGCCAGCAGCCCTACAGGCGGGGATTACTACGAGCAGTACTTC,CASSPTGGDYYEQYF
15,TRBV18,.,TRBJ2-1,once,TGTGCCAGCTCACTTTCGTCGGGGGATACGGATGAGCAGTTCTTC,CASSLSSGDTDEQFF
12,TRBV12-3/TRBV12-4,.,TRBJ1-2,.,TGTGCCAGCAGCCCCTCGATGAGCGGCTACACCTTC,CASSPSMSGYTF
15,TRBV20-1,.,TRBJ2-7,.,TGCAGTGCGAACAATCCGGGAGTCCCCTCCTACGAGCAGTACTTC,CSANNPGVPSYEQYF
15,TRBV6-5,.,TRBJ2-7,.,TGTGCCAGCAGTTACTCGTTTGGTAGAAGGGACGAGCAGTACTTC,CASSYSFGRRDEQYF
14,TRBV7-9,TRBD1,TRBJ1-1,few,TGTGCCAGCAGCCAGAGACAGGGCGGAAGTGAAGCTTTCTTT,CASSQRQGGSEAFF
13,TRBV19,.,TRBJ2-1,few,TGTGCCAGTAGTATAGGTCAAAACAATGAGCAGTTCTTC,CASSIGQNNEQFF
15,TRBV19,.,TRBJ1-2,few,TGTGCCAGTATGCGAGGGACGGGGAACCGCTATGGCTACACCTTC,CASMRGTGNRYGYTF
18,TRBV2,TRBD2,TRBJ2-7,.,TGTGCCAGCAGTGTAGTACCCAGCGGGAGGGCCCCCACCTACGAGCAGTACTTC,CASSVVPSGRAPTYEQYF
16,TRBV7-8,TRBD2,TRBJ2-1,.,TGTGCCAGCAGCTTACCGGCCGCGGGGGGGTACAATGAGCGGTTCTTC,CASSLPAAGGYNERFF
13,TRBV27,.,TRBJ1-6,few,TGTGCCAGCAGTCCCCGCCTCGTTTCACCCCTCCACTTT,CASSPRLVSPLHF
14,TRBV20-1,TRBD1,TRBJ2-5,few,TGCAGTGCTAGGACAGGGGGTGTCCAAGAGACCCAGTACTTC,CSARTGGVQETQYF
15,TRBV7-8,.,TRBJ2-7,.,TGTGCCAGCAGCTTAGGGCTACTAACCTCCTACGAGCAGTACTTC,CASSLGLLTSYEQYF
13,TRBV20-1,.,TRBJ2-5,few,TGCAGTGCCAGAGCCCAGCCCGAGGTGTCCCAGTACTTC,CSARAQPEVSQYF
12,TRBV29-1,.,TRBJ2-5,few,TGCAGCGTTGAATCGGGATCAGAGACCCAGTACTTC,CSVESGSETQYF
14,TRBV14,.,TRBJ2-7,few,TGTGCCAGCAGCCAAGGGCCGGGCTCCTACGAGCAGTACTTC,CASSQGPGSYEQYF
14,TRBV11-2,.,TRBJ2-5,.,TGTGCCAGCAGCCCCCCTTTCAATAGAGAGACCCAGTACTTC,CASSPPFNRETQYF
15,TRBV5-1,TRBD1,TRBJ1-4,few,TGCGCCAGCAGCTTGTTCCAGGGGGCAGGTGAAAAACTGTTTTTT,CASSLFQGAGEKLFF
17,TRBV4-3,.,TRBJ2-3,.,TGCGCCAGCAGCCAAGATTGGAGCTCTACTAGCACAGATACGCAGTATTTT,CASSQDWSSTSTDTQYF
14,TRBV10-3,.,TRBJ1-3,few,TGTGCCATCAGTGAGTTCAGCTCTGGAAACACCATATATTTT,CAISEFSSGNTIYF
13,TRBV7-2,.,TRBJ2-1,few,TGTGCCAGCACCCCTTCGACCTACAATGAGCAGTTCTTC,CASTPSTYNEQFF
12,TRBV25-1,.,TRBJ1-2,few,TGTGCCAGCAGTGAATCCGACTATGGCTACACCTTC,CASSESDYGYTF
15,TRBV29-1,.,TRBJ2-7,few,TGCAGCGTTGAAGATCCTACGGGAGCCTCCTACGAGCAGTACTTC,CSVEDPTGASYEQYF
15,TRBV7-8,.,TRBJ1-5,.,TGTGCCAGCGGCTTTCAGGGAGGGGTAGCTCAGCCCCAGCATTTT,CASGFQGGVAQPQHF
16,TRBV10-3,TRBD2,TRBJ2-1,.,TGTGCCGCCGGTGGACGGGAGGGAGGGACCTACAATGAGCAGTTCTTC,CAAGGREGGTYNEQFF